The clone carrying this T cell receptor (beta chain) was picked up a small number of times. J was trimmed by 3 bases and V by 6 bases; bases with no gene match: 7. Germline values: CDR1 MNHEY, CDR2 SVGAGI. The length of the CDR3 is 15 residues. This sample stems from a study of CD8+ T cells in alopecia areata. Extracted RNA was reverse transcribed, and the resulting cDNA served as sequencing template. Profiling relied on immunoSEQ multiplex PCR, and the TCRdb table lists in-frame clones only, not all of them. The repertoire holds under 200,000 clones, around three fifths seen once, with more than 13% in the top ten. The treatment here: oral pan-JAK inhibitor, 5-10 mg twice daily. Alopecia areata patients had lesional scalp punch biopsies and peripheral blood taken from them.

This TCR derives from a human donor with alopecia areata. The chain links TRBV6-5 to TRBJ2-7; 11 bases are a match to TRBD1. Sequenced here: CD4+ T cells sorted from blood, sampled at week 24, from a patient treated with tofacitinib. CDR3 DNA sequence: TGTGCCAGCAGCCCACGGGGGACAGGGGGCTACGAGCAGTACTTC. Translating gives CASSPRGTGGYEQYF.